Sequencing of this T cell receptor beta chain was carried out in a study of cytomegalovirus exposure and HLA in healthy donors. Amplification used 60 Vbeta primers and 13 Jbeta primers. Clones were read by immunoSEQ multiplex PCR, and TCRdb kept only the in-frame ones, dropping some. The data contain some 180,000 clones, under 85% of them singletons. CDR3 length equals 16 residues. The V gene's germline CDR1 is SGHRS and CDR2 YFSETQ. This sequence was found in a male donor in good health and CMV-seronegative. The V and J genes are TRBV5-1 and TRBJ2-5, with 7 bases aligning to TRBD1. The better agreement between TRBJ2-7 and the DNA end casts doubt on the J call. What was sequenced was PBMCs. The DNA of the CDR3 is TGCGCCAGCAGCTTGGCCCTGACAGGGCTCTCCTACGAGCAGTACTTC. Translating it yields CASSLALTGLSYEQYF.